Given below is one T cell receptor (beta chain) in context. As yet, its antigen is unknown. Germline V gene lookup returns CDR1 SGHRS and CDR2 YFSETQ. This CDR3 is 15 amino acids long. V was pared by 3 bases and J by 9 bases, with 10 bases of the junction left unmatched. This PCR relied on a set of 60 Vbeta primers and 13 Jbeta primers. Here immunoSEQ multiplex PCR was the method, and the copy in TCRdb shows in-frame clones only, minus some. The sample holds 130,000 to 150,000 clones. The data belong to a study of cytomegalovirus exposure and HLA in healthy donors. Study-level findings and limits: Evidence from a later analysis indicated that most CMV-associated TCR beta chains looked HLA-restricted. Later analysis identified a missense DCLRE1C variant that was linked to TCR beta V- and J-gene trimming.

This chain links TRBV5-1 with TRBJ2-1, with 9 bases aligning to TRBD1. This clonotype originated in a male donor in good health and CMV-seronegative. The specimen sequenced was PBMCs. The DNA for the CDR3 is TGCGCCAGCAGCTCGACCGGGACAGGGCAGGTTGAGCAGTTCTTC. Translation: CASSSTGTGQVEQFF.